Given below is one TCR beta chain in context. No antigen is known for it. The authors ran a second PCR of about 6 to 11 cycles using a sample-barcoded 5' primer and a J-beta primer mix. Each CDR3 protein is one row after TCRdb ran MiXCR on the 5' RACE reads. The sample lists around 1,500,000 distinct CDR3 sequences; 28% were seen once. Germline V gene sequence: CDR1 SGHDN, CDR2 FVKESK. V gave up 3 bases and J gave up 0 bases, with 15 bases separating them. The CDR3 runs 17 residues. These data originate in a study of blood T cells in healthy people across ages. General study findings and limits: Not knowing donor CMV status may have confounded expanded clonotype changes. It was held that the diversity estimates obtained from one million T cells were underestimates. PBMCs went unsorted, and a conclusive naive versus antigen-experienced comparison was therefore prevented.

PBMCs were isolated at a quantity of at least 6.5 million per sample. The sequenced sample consisted of blood. The J gene is TRBJ2-1, the V gene TRBV14, with D tentatively TRBD2 (6 bases). The clonotype comes from a woman between 25 and 40 years old in good health. CDR3 in DNA: TGTGCCAGCAGCCATCCCAGACTAGATCGCTCCTACAATGAGCAGTTCTTC. Protein sequence: CASSHPRLDRSYNEQFF.